Listed below are T cell receptor beta chains from one sample, sequenced in a study of blood T cell repertoires in COVID-19. Clones were sequenced by immunoSEQ multiplex PCR, and TCRdb holds only the in-frame ones, with some missing. The table lists a few hundred thousand clones, more than 85% of them singletons. Sample: PBMCs or T cells enriched from blood (not recorded which). The source of these receptors is a woman in her thirties or forties who had been exposed to COVID-19. Each CDR3 is given without its conserved first and last residue. Rows give clone size only sometimes, using once, few, many, or a class for an expanded clone.

j_gene: TRBJ2-7; abundance: .; v_gene: TRBV19; CDR3aa: ASSIGNEGGSEQY
j_gene: TRBJ1-1; abundance: .; v_gene: TRBV5-1; CDR3aa: ATRFSQNTEAF
j_gene: TRBJ2-3; abundance: once; v_gene: TRBV27; CDR3aa: ASRSRLAGITDTQY
j_gene: TRBJ1-6; abundance: once; v_gene: TRBV11-3; CDR3aa: ASSFGQERINSPLH
j_gene: TRBJ1-1; abundance: .; v_gene: TRBV7-8; CDR3aa: ASSFAGGTEAF
j_gene: TRBJ2-7; abundance: .; v_gene: TRBV5-1; CDR3aa: ASSLGQSYYEQY
j_gene: TRBJ1-3; abundance: .; v_gene: TRBV19; CDR3aa: ASSIDLDRGRNTIY
j_gene: TRBJ2-3; abundance: .; v_gene: TRBV24-1; CDR3aa: AIQGEADTQY
j_gene: TRBJ2-1; abundance: .; v_gene: TRBV2; CDR3aa: ASIKAESSYNEQF
j_gene: TRBJ2-3; abundance: .; v_gene: TRBV19; CDR3aa: ASSLRSSTDTQY
j_gene: TRBJ1-3; abundance: .; v_gene: TRBV7-2; CDR3aa: ASSPTPTVSGNTIY
j_gene: TRBJ1-2; abundance: .; v_gene: TRBV27; CDR3aa: ASRATGGYGYT
j_gene: TRBJ1-2; abundance: .; v_gene: TRBV6-5; CDR3aa: ASSYSHSLGYT
j_gene: TRBJ2-7; abundance: once; v_gene: TRBV2; CDR3aa: ASSDSGATYEQY
j_gene: TRBJ1-2; abundance: .; v_gene: TRBV6-5; CDR3aa: ASSYGGGLGYT
j_gene: TRBJ2-5; abundance: .; v_gene: TRBV5-4; CDR3aa: ASSLISGAPGETQY
j_gene: TRBJ2-2; abundance: .; v_gene: TRBV5-1; CDR3aa: ASSQNRAFDTGELF
j_gene: TRBJ2-1; abundance: .; v_gene: TRBV7-8; CDR3aa: ASSLVRRGLSYNEQF
j_gene: TRBJ2-5; abundance: few; v_gene: TRBV9; CDR3aa: ASSATISSGETQY
j_gene: TRBJ2-7; abundance: .; v_gene: TRBV5-1; CDR3aa: ASSSPSGGGQY
j_gene: TRBJ1-6; abundance: .; v_gene: TRBV2; CDR3aa: ASSEVRAHSPLH
j_gene: TRBJ2-2; abundance: .; v_gene: TRBV11-3; CDR3aa: ASSFGTGGTGELF
j_gene: TRBJ1-2; abundance: .; v_gene: TRBV18; CDR3aa: ASSPRTDRTSGYT
j_gene: TRBJ1-1; abundance: .; v_gene: TRBV5-1; CDR3aa: ASSSDGQGVTEAF
j_gene: TRBJ2-1; abundance: once; v_gene: TRBV7-3; CDR3aa: ASSLVPSGGSADNEQF
j_gene: TRBJ1-6; abundance: .; v_gene: TRBV11-2; CDR3aa: ASSPVTGGTNSPLH
j_gene: TRBJ2-1; abundance: .; v_gene: TRBV11-3; CDR3aa: ASSLTSGSYNEQF
j_gene: TRBJ1-4; abundance: .; v_gene: TRBV28; CDR3aa: ASRGPGQGGEKLF
j_gene: TRBJ1-6; abundance: .; v_gene: TRBV3-1/TRBV3-2; CDR3aa: ASSPYENSPLH